The 5 T cell receptor beta chains in this list originate from one sample, sequenced in a study of blood T cells in healthy people across ages. Sample-barcoded 5' priming and a J-beta primer mix drove a second PCR of roughly 7 to 11 cycles. MiXCR was run by TCRdb on the 5' RACE reads, yielding one entry per CDR3 protein. Of about 1.1 million distinct CDR3 sequences in the sample, around two fifths were seen once. Sequenced sample: blood. These receptors were collected from a man aged 18 to 30 in good health.

CDR3 in DNA: TGTGCCAGCAGAGGGACAGGGTTATTTTCTGGCTACACCTTC. As protein: CASRGTGLFSGYTF. The genes are TRBV6-5 and TRBJ1-2, with 9 bases lining up with TRBD1. Looked up from germline, CDR1 is MNHEY and CDR2 is SVGAGI. The CDR3 length is 14 residues. Losses at the gene ends were 6 bases for V and 7 bases for J; bases not matched to a gene: 9.

V gene TRBV2 combines with J gene TRBJ1-2; D remains unclear. Looked up from germline, CDR1 is SNHLY and CDR2 is FYNNEI. This CDR3 spans 15 amino acids. V was pared by 1 base and J by 4 bases, with 13 bases between. CDR3 loop: CASSEGAERAYGYTF. In nucleotides, the CDR3 is TGTGCCAGCAGTGAAGGGGCCGAAAGAGCCTATGGCTACACCTTC.

The V gene is TRBV5-5, the J gene TRBJ1-6, with D maybe TRBD1 (5 bases). Looked up from germline, CDR1 is SGHKS and CDR2 is YYEKEE (reference sequence). The CDR3 has 14 residues. Trimming removed 4 bases from V and 5 bases from J, with 10 bases in between. CDR3 bases: TGTGCCAGCAGCCTGGGGGGGGATAATTCACCCCTCCACTTT. As protein: CASSLGGDNSPLHF.

There are a few counts of this clonotype. This chain connects TRBV2 to TRBJ2-5; D is possibly TRBD1 or TRBD2 (5 bases each). The CDR3 loop spans 15 amino acids. Germline lookup yields CDR1 SNHLY and CDR2 FYNNEI. V shed 5 bases and J shed 3 bases, with 16 bases lying between them. This CDR3 is CASSFGDQREETQYF. CDR3 DNA sequence: TGTGCCAGCAGTTTTGGGGACCAAAGGGAAGAGACCCAGTACTTC.

This clonotype was picked up many times. The V and J genes are TRBV20-1 and TRBJ2-1; D gene uncertain. The germline V and J ends were trimmed by 0 bases and 2 bases, with 14 bases remaining between them. CDR1 and CDR2 (germline): DFQATT, SNEGSKA (reference sequence). The CDR3 consists of 16 residues. The CDR3 DNA is TGCAGTGCTAGAGATCTGGGCAGTCAAACCTACAATGAGCAGTTCTTC. Protein product: CSARDLGSQTYNEQFF.